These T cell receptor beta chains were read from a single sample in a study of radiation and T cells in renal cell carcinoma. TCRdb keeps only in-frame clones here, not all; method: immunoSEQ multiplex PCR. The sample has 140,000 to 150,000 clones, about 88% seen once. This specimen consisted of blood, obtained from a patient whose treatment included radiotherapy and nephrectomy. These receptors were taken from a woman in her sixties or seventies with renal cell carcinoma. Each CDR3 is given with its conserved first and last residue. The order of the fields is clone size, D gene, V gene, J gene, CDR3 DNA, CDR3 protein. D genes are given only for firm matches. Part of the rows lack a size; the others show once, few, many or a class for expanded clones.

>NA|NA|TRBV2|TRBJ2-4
TGTGCCAGCAGTGACGGATTAGCCAAAAACATTCAGTACTTC
CASSDGLAKNIQYF
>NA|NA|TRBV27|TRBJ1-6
TGTGCCAGCAGCTACCGGACAGATAATTCACCCCTCCACTTT
CASSYRTDNSPLHF
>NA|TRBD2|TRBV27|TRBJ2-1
TGTGCCAGCAGTTTCCGACTAGCGGGGGGCCAGAATGAGCAGTTCTTC
CASSFRLAGGQNEQFF
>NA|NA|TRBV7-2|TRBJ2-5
TGTGCCAGCAGCAGGGGGGCAGGGCAAGAGACCCAGTACTTC
CASSRGAGQETQYF
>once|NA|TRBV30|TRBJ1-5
TGTGCCTGGAGTGGGGTCATGATAAATCAGCCCCAGCATTTT
CAWSGVMINQPQHF
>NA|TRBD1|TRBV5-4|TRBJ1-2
TGTGCCAGCAGCCCCGGGACAGGGGCCAACTATGGCTACACCTTC
CASSPGTGANYGYTF
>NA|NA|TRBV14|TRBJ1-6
TGTGCCAGCAGCCAAGTCGGGGGTGGAGGTTCACCCCTCCACTTT
CASSQVGGGGSPLHF
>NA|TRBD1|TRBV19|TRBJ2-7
TGTGCCAGTAGTATCGGGAGGGACAGGGGCCACGAGCAGTACTTC
CASSIGRDRGHEQYF
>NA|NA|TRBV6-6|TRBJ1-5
TGTGCCAGCAGTTACGATCGGGGGTCTAGCAATCAGCCCCAGCATTTT
CASSYDRGSSNQPQHF
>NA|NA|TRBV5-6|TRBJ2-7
TGTGCCAGCAGCTCGGGTCCTAACTACGAGCAGTACTTC
CASSSGPNYEQYF
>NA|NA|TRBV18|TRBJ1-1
TGTGCCAGCTCAGGGGACAAGAACACTGAAGCTTTCTTT
CASSGDKNTEAFF
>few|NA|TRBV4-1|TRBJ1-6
TGCGCCAGCAGCCAATCAGGACCGGGCCAGGGGATTAATTCACCCCTCCACTTT
CASSQSGPGQGINSPLHF
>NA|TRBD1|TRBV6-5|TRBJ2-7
TGTGCCAGCAGTTACCAGACAGGGGATCCCTACGAGCAGTACTTC
CASSYQTGDPYEQYF
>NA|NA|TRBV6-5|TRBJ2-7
TGTGCCAGCAGTTACTCAGGGCTGCAGTACTTC
CASSYSGLQYF
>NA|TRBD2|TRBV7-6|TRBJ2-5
TGTGCCAGCAGCTTTGAAGGACTAGCTCCAAACCAAGAGACCCAGTACTTC
CASSFEGLAPNQETQYF
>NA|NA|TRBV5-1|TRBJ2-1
TGCGCCAGCAGGCTCCGGAGCTCCTACAATGAGCAGTTCTTC
CASRLRSSYNEQFF
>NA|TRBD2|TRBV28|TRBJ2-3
TGTGCCAGCAGTTTAATCGGGGGGAGCACAGATACGCAGTATTTT
CASSLIGGSTDTQYF
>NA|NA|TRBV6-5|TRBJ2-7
TGTGCCAGCAGCCCCCCTGGGGGATCAAGTCGTAATTACTTC
CASSPPGGSSRNYF
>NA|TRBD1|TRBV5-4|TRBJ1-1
TGTGCCAGCAGCGTAGCCACAGGGGGAACTGAAGCTTTCTTT
CASSVATGGTEAFF
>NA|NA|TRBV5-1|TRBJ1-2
TGCGCCAGCAGCCCCGGGATGGCAGAGAAAGGCTACACCTTC
CASSPGMAEKGYTF
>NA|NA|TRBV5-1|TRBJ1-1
TGCGCCAGCAGCTGGACATTAGACACTGAAGCTTTCTTT
CASSWTLDTEAFF
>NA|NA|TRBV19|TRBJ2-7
TGTGCCAGTAGGGTGACAGAGATATCCTACGAGCAGTACTTC
CASRVTEISYEQYF
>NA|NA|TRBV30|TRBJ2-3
TGTGCCTGGAGGGTCGGGGCAGGGGCAGATACGCAGTATTTT
CAWRVGAGADTQYF
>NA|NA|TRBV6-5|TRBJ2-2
TGTGCCAGCCAGTCCCCGGTCCCCGGGGAGCTGTTTTTT
CASQSPVPGELFF
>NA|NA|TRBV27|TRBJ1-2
TGTGCCAGCAGTTTAACAGGGAACTATGGCTACACCTTC
CASSLTGNYGYTF
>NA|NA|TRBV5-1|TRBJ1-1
TGCGCCAGCAGCTCATCCATGAACACTGAAGCTTTCTTT
CASSSSMNTEAFF
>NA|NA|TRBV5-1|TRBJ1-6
TGCGCCAGCAGCTTCATAGACTCACCCCTCCACTTT
CASSFIDSPLHF
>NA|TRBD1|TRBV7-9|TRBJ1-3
TGTGCCAGCAGCTTAGGCAGGGGGAGCTCTGGAAACACCATATATTTT
CASSLGRGSSGNTIYF
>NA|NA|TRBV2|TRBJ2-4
TGTGCCAGCAATACTGGGGGAATAGCCAAAAACATTCAGTACTTC
CASNTGGIAKNIQYF
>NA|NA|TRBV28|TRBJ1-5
TGTGCCAGCAGCCTCGGACTCGGGACGGTGATCCGTGGTCAGCCCCAGCATTTT
CASSLGLGTVIRGQPQHF
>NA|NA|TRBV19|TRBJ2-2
TGTGCCAGTAGTATGGCGAACACCGGGGAGCTGTTTTTT
CASSMANTGELFF
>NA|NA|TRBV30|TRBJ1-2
TGTGCCTGGAGCGCGAGCGGAAGGTCATATGGCTACACCTTC
CAWSASGRSYGYTF
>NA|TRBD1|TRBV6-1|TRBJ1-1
TGTGCCAGCAGTGGGGGACCGGGACAGGGTTCATGGAACACTGAAGCTTTCTTT
CASSGGPGQGSWNTEAFF
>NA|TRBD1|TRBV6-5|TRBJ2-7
TGTGCCAGCAGACTGACAGGGGGCTCTACGGCCGAGCAGTACTTC
CASRLTGGSTAEQYF
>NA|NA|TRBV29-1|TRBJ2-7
TGCAGCGTTAGGAAGCCTCCCTACGAGCAGTACTTC
CSVRKPPYEQYF
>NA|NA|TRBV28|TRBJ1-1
TGTGCCAGCAAGTACGGGGCGGGGACTGAAGCTTTCTTT
CASKYGAGTEAFF
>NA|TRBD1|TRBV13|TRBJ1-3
TGTGCCAGCAGCTTCTCTCAGGGGGCCAGAAACACCATATATTTT
CASSFSQGARNTIYF
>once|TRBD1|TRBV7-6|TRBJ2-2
TGTGCCAGCAGTAGTTACAGGGGTTCCGGGGAGCTGTTTTTT
CASSSYRGSGELFF
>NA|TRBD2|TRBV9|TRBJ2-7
TGTGCCAGCAGCGCACGGGGGGTAGACGAGCAGTACTTC
CASSARGVDEQYF
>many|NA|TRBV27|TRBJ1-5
TGTGCCAGCAGTTTAGCCCTGTTTGGTAATCAGCCCCAGCATTTT
CASSLALFGNQPQHF
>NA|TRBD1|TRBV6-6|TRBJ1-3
TGTGCCAGCAGTTACTCGGACAGGGCGGGAAACACCATATATTTT
CASSYSDRAGNTIYF
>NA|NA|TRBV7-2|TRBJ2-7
TGTGCCAGCAGCCGGGACACCTTCTACGAGCAGTACTTC
CASSRDTFYEQYF
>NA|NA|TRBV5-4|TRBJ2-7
TGTGCCAGCAGCTTGGACGGGACCTACGAGCAGTACTTC
CASSLDGTYEQYF
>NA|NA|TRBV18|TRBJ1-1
TGTGCCAGCTCACCACGCGCTGGGGGCAACGGAAAAACTGAAGCTTTCTTT
CASSPRAGGNGKTEAFF
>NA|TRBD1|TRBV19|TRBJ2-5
TGTGCCAGTAGTGTAAGGACAGGGGTTGAGACCCAGTACTTC
CASSVRTGVETQYF
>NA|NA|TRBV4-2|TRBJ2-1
TGTGCCAGCAGCCAAGAGGTCAATGAGCAGTTCTTC
CASSQEVNEQFF
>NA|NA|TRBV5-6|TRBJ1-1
TGTGCCAGCAGCTTGTCTCTGAACACTGAAGCTTTCTTT
CASSLSLNTEAFF
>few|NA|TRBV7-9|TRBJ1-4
TGTGCCAGCAGCTACGGGGTGGCGGCAATTAATGAAAAACTGTTTTTT
CASSYGVAAINEKLFF
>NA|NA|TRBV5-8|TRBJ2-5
TGTGCCAGCAGCAGATGGGACAGTCGGGGGGAGACCCAGTACTTC
CASSRWDSRGETQYF
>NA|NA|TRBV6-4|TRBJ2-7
TGTGCCAGCAGGGACGAGGAGGCAGGGGAAAGGGACGAGCAGTACTTC
CASRDEEAGERDEQYF
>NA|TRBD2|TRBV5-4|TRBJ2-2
TGTGCCAGCAGCAGGACTAGCGGGGGGGCCGGGACCGGGGAGCTGTTTTTT
CASSRTSGGAGTGELFF
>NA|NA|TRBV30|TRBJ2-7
TGTGCCTGGAGGGACAGCTACGAGCAGTACTTC
CAWRDSYEQYF
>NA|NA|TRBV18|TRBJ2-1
TGTGCCAGCTCACCATATGGCTACAATGAGCAGTTCTTC
CASSPYGYNEQFF
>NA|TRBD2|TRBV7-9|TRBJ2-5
TGTGCCAGCAGCCTCTCTGAGGGACTAGAAGAGACCCAGTACTTC
CASSLSEGLEETQYF
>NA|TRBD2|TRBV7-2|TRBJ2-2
TGTGCCAGCAGCTTAGACCTAGCGGGGGGCGGGGAGCTGTTTTTT
CASSLDLAGGGELFF